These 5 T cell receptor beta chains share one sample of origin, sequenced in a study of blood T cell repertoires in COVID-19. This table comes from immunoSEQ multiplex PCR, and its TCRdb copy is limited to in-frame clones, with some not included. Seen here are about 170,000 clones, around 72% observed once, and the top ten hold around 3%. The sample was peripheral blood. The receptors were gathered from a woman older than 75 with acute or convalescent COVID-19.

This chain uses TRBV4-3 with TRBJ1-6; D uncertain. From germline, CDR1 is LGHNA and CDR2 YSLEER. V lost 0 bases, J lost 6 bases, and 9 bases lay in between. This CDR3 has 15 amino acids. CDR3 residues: CASSQDRRANSPLHF. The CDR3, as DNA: TGCGCCAGCAGCCAAGATAGGAGGGCTAATTCACCCCTCCACTTT.

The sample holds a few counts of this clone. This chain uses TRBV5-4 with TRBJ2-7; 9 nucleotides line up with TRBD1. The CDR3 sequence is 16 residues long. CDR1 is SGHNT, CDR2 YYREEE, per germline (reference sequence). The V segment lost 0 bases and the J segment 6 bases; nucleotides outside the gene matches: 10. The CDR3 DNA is TGTGCCAGCAGCTTGGTTTCCTGGACAGGGGCCGCCGAGCAGTACTTC. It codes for CASSLVSWTGAAEQYF.

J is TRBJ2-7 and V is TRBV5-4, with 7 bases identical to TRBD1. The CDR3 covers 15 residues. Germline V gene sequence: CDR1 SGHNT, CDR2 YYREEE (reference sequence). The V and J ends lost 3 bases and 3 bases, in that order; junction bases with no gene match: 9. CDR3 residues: CASSSQTGSIYEQYF. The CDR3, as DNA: TGTGCCAGCAGCTCCCAGACAGGGTCGATCTACGAGCAGTACTTC. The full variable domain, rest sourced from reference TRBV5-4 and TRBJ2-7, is ETGVTQSPTHLIKTRGQQVTLRCSSQSGHNTVSWYQQALGQGPQFIFQYYREEENGRGNFPPRFSGLQFPNYSSELNVNALELDDSALYLCASSSQTGSIYEQYFGPGTRLTVT.

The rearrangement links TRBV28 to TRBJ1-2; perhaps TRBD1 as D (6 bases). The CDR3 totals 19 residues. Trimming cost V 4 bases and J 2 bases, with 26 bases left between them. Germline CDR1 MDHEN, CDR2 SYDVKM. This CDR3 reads CASSSQKGQTQNRNYGYTF. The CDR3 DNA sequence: TGTGCCAGCAGTTCTCAAAAAGGACAGACCCAGAATCGAAACTATGGCTACACCTTC.

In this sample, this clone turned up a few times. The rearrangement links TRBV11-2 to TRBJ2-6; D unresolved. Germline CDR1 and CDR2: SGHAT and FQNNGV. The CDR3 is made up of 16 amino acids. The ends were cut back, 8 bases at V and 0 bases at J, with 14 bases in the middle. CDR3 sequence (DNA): TGTGCCAGCTTTTGGAGAGAAAGCTCTGGGGCCAACGTCCTGACTTTC. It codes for CASFWRESSGANVLTF.